A selection of T cell receptor beta chains follows, all from one sample in a study of OX40 agonist ivuxolimab in advanced cancers. Using immunoSEQ multiplex PCR, the repertoire was profiled, and TCRdb retains in-frame clones only, with some absent. The table lists approximately 89,000 clones, approximately 91% of them singletons, with less than 0.75% in the top ten. The sequenced sample was CD4+ or CD8+ T cells sorted from blood, obtained in a trial of the OX40 agonist ivuxolimab. These receptors originate from an adult with an advanced solid tumor such as melanoma, head and neck, liver or kidney cancer. Each CDR3 is given without its conserved first and last residue.

ATTPGERVGAF TRBV28
ASNGQGAGETQY TRBV19
ASSGLPYGYT TRBV28
ASSPQDARAF TRBV6-1
ASSSTLAGGLDEQF TRBV7-2
ASSPDRGDGELF TRBV7-8
ASSSGQPFYGYT TRBV5-1
ASTMVAETQY TRBV2
ASSPLASTTDTQY TRBV18
ASSWIMGGNEQF TRBV7-9
ASNFGWGNTGELF TRBV27
ASSVGGVGSYEQY TRBV9
ASSQGAVPLGQPQH TRBV18
ASTRDTFSYEQY TRBV10-3
ASSPSGDANYGYT TRBV18
ARSPPENTEAF TRBV5-3
ASNLGQPQETQY TRBV5-1
AISPPGDGYT TRBV10-3
ASSRNGLAGMAGELF TRBV2
ASSSSGISGNTIY TRBV5-4
ASVTDGRETQY TRBV6-1
ASSEAHVSGGAQETQY TRBV6-1
ASSAAGQGNRGYT TRBV27
ASSPLISGNTIY TRBV9
ASSQDRYEQY TRBV7-2
ASQPTGTGGHEQY TRBV19
AWSDVGTDTQY TRBV30
ASSLQPLQETQY TRBV5-8
AWRVQGGEQY TRBV30
ASSLTGSSGNTIY TRBV6-6
ASSLRTGVYEQY TRBV5-1
ASSTGLPSYNEQF TRBV7-8
ASSVRAEGTDTQY TRBV9
ASGLPPLH TRBV28
ASTTLGQGNTGELF TRBV28
ASRYYTGAYEQY TRBV6-6
ASSLIDPNTGELF TRBV5-1
ASSFPGQPFYEQY TRBV19